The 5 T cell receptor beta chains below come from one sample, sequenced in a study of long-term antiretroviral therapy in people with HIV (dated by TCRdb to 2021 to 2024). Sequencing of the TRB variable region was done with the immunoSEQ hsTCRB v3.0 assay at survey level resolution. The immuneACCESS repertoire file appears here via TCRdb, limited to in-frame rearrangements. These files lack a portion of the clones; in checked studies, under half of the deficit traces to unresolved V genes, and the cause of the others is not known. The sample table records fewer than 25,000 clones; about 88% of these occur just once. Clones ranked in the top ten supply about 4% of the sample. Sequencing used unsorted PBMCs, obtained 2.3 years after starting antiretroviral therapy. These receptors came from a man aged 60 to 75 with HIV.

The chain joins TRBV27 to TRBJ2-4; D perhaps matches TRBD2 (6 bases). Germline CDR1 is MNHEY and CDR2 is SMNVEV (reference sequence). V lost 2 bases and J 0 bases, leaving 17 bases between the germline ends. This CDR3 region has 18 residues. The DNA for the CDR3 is TGTGCCAGCAGTTTAACCGCAGGAACCGGGGGAGCCAAAAACATTCAGTACTTC. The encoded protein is CASSLTAGTGGAKNIQYF.

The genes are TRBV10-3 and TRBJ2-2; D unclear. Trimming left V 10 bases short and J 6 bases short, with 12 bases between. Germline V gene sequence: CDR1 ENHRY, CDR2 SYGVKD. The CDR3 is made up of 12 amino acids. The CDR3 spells CANGRTSGELFF. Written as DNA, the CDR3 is TGTGCCAACGGTAGAACATCCGGGGAGCTGTTTTTT.

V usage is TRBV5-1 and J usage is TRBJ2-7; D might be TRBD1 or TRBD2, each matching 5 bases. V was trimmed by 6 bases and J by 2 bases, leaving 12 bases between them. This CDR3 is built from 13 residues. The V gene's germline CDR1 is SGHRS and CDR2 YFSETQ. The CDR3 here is CASTPGRPYEQYF. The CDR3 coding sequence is TGCGCCAGCACACCGGGACGCCCCTACGAGCAGTACTTC.

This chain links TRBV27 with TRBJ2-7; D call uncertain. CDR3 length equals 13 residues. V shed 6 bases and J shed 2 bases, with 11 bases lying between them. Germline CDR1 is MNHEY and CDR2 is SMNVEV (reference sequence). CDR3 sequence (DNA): TGTGCCAGCAGCACGACACGTACCTACGAGCAGTACTTC. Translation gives CASSTTRTYEQYF.

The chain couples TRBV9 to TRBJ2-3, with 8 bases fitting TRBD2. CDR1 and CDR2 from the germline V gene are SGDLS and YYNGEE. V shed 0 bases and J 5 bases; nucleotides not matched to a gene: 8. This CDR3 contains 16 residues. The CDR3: CASSVGLRGEVDTQYF. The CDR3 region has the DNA TGTGCCAGCAGCGTAGGGTTGCGGGGGGAAGTAGATACGCAGTATTTT.